The 9 T cell receptor beta chains listed next were all sequenced from one sample in a study of T cell clonotyping in hematopoietic cell transplantation. Data came from immunoSEQ multiplex PCR; TCRdb stores just in-frame clones and leaves some out. The sample yields 70,000 or so clones, over 90% seen once. Sequenced material: peripheral blood mononuclear cells. Receptors were obtained from a man in his fifties in good health. Some clones in this sample may be carry-over from other donors' samples.

The V call is TRBV6-1, the J call TRBJ1-1; maybe TRBD1 (6 bases). Per the germline V gene, CDR1 is MNHNS and CDR2 is SASEGT. The V gene lost 6 bases and the J gene lost 4 bases, with 15 bases spanning the gap. There are 14 residues in the CDR3. Written as DNA, the CDR3 is TGTGCCAGCAGGGATATAAACAGGGCCACTGAAGCTTTCTTT. It specifies CASRDINRATEAFF.

The chain uses TRBV29-1 and TRBJ2-1; D uncertain. The V end was cut by 4 bases, the J end by 6 bases, with 4 bases between. The CDR3 loop spans 10 amino acids. Germline CDR1 is SQVTM and CDR2 is ANQGSEA. CDR3 in DNA: TGCAGCGTTGGGACCAATGAGCAGTTCTTC. Translated, it gives CSVGTNEQFF.

V is TRBV2 and J is TRBJ2-3, with D hard to call. CDR1 and CDR2 (germline): SNHLY, FYNNEI. This CDR3 region has 11 residues. Trimming removed 10 bases at V and 1 base at J, with 6 bases between. CDR3 coding DNA: TGTGCCACCGTGGGCACAGATACGCAGTATTTT. Translating it yields CATVGTDTQYF.

The rearrangement joins TRBV6-4 to TRBJ1-5; tentatively, D is TRBD1 (6 bases). The germline V and J ends were trimmed by 11 bases and 3 bases, with 14 bases remaining between them. The germline CDR1 and CDR2 sequences are MRHNA and SNTAGT. The CDR3 length is 13 residues. CDR3 sequence (DNA): TGTGCCGGGAATACAGGGTTCAATCAGCCCCAGCATTTT. It specifies CAGNTGFNQPQHF.

This sequence joins TRBV5-5 and TRBJ1-1, with 8 nucleotides matching TRBD1. The CDR3 has 19 residues. Per the germline V gene, CDR1 is SGHKS and CDR2 is YYEKEE (reference sequence). The trim removed 4 bases at V and 0 bases at J, leaving 17 bases unmatched. CDR3 DNA sequence: TGTGCCAGCAGCGCAGGACAGGGTATCATTGATTTTATGAACACTGAAGCTTTCTTT. Its translation is CASSAGQGIIDFMNTEAFF. Complete variable domain (other parts from reference TRBV5-5 and TRBJ1-1): DAGVTQSPTHLIKTRGQQVTLRCSPISGHKSVSWYQQVLGQGPQFIFQYYEKEERGRGNFPDRFSARQFPNYSSELNVNALLLGDSALYLCASSAGQGIIDFMNTEAFFGQGTRLTVV.

This clone appeared a single time. Other DNA sequences within the sample encode an identical CDR3. The chain carries TRBV6-5 and TRBJ1-2, with D unclear. CDR1 is MNHEY and CDR2 is SVGAGI in the germline V gene. The CDR3 contains 15 residues. V lost 0 bases, J lost 2 bases, and 10 bases lay in between. The CDR3 DNA reads TGTGCCAGCAGTTACTCGAGGGCAGTAAACTATGGCTACACCTTC. Encoded protein: CASSYSRAVNYGYTF.

The chain links TRBV11-2 to TRBJ2-7; 9 nucleotides align to TRBD1. The germline V gene has CDR1 SGHAT and CDR2 FQNNGV. The CDR3 covers 15 residues. Trimming removed 7 bases from V and 4 bases from J; junction bases left unmatched: 11. The CDR3 protein is CASKTGTGRKYEQYF. In nucleotides, the CDR3 is TGTGCCAGCAAAACCGGGACAGGGAGGAAGTACGAGCAGTACTTC.

The V call is TRBV4-1, the J call TRBJ2-1, with D unclear. Trimming removed 1 base from V and 4 bases from J, with 11 bases in between. CDR1 MGHRA and CDR2 YSYEKL come from the germline V gene. This CDR3 is built from 15 residues. The CDR3, as DNA: TGCGCCAGCAGCCAAGGGGTACTATTATACAATGAGCAGTTCTTC. Amino acid sequence: CASSQGVLLYNEQFF.

This rearrangement joins TRBV9 to TRBJ2-5; 8 nucleotides agree with TRBD2. V was clipped by 0 bases and J by 2 bases; unmatched bases: 6. The length of the CDR3 is 16 residues. Germline V gene data show CDR1 as SGDLS and CDR2 as YYNGEE. CDR3 amino acids: CASSVAIGGEQETQYF. The CDR3 DNA follows: TGTGCCAGCAGCGTAGCTATCGGGGGGGAGCAAGAGACCCAGTACTTC.